The source of this T cell receptor (beta chain) is a study of blood T cell repertoires in COVID-19. Across the whole study: The United States, Italy and Spain supplied acute and convalescent COVID-19 samples. PBMCs, B-cell-depleted T cells, or T cells were the source of the cDNA or gDNA that made up the material.

Methods used by the authors: Amplification with reference gene primers provided the estimates of nucleated cell counts. Assay: immunoSEQ multiplex PCR; the TCRdb copy retains only in-frame clones and omits some. For V, J and clone size, that table is used; D and trimming come from the DNA. The sample carries about 150,000 clones, more than 90% recorded once. This CDR3 comprises 14 residues. The receptor comes from a man aged 45-60 years with acute or convalescent COVID-19. V is TRBV21-1 and J is TRBJ1-6. TRBV21-1 is recorded as a pseudogene. Material: peripheral blood. CDR3 loop: CASSKGGIRSPLHF. The CDR3 nucleotides read TGTGCCAGCAGCAAGGGGGGAATTCGATCACCCCTCCACTTT.